The rows below give T cell receptor beta chains drawn from one sample of a study of vaccination effects on CD4 cells after COVID-19. Their antigen targets remain unknown. Profiling relied on immunoSEQ multiplex PCR, and the TCRdb table lists in-frame clones only, not all of them. This repertoire shows roughly 45,000 clones, roughly 79% found once; its top ten account for roughly 10%. Sequencing was performed on CD4+ T cells from PBMCs cultured with SARS-CoV-2 spike peptides, taken before COVID-19 vaccination. These receptors all come from a human donor who received a COVID-19 vaccine. Each CDR3 is given with its conserved first and last residue. Fields, in order: D gene, V gene, clone size, J gene, CDR3 DNA, CDR3 protein. A D gene is named only where the DNA matches it firmly. Size is stated for part of the rows, as once, few or many counts, or as a class when the clone is expanded.

-,TRBV19,-,TRBJ2-3,TGTGCCAGTACAGATAGGGTAGTAAATACGCAGTATTTT,CASTDRVVNTQYF
-,TRBV12-5,-,TRBJ1-5,TGTGCTAGTGGTTGGGGGGGGCGTATGGATCAGCCCCAGCATTTT,CASGWGGRMDQPQHF
TRBD2,TRBV3-1/TRBV3-2,-,TRBJ2-5,TGTGCCAGCAGCCTAAGGACTGGAGGGAGGGAAGAGACCCAGTACTTC,CASSLRTGGREETQYF
-,TRBV7-9,few,TRBJ2-3,TGTGCCAGCAGCCCGGAGACAGATACGCAGTATTTT,CASSPETDTQYF
TRBD1,TRBV5-1,-,TRBJ1-4,TGCGCCAGCAGCTTGGGGGACAGGGATGAAAAACTGTTTTTT,CASSLGDRDEKLFF
TRBD1,TRBV19,-,TRBJ1-2,TGTGCCACTCTCCCCCGGACAGGGGGCGTTGGCTACACCTTC,CATLPRTGGVGYTF
TRBD1,TRBV27,few,TRBJ1-2,TGTGCCAGCAGTCAATTCCTTGAGACAGGGAGGCACGGCTACACCTTC,CASSQFLETGRHGYTF
TRBD2,TRBV5-4,once,TRBJ2-3,TGTGCCAGCATGCGAGGCGGGGGGGCCATGTCAGATACGCAGTATTTT,CASMRGGGAMSDTQYF
TRBD1,TRBV30,few,TRBJ1-2,TGTGCCTGGAGTCTCGACAGGGGCAACTATGGCTACACCTTC,CAWSLDRGNYGYTF
-,TRBV28,-,TRBJ2-1,TGTGCCAGCAGTCTGAACTTCAGGGGCGGGCAGTTCTTC,CASSLNFRGGQFF
-,TRBV4-1,-,TRBJ1-3,TGCGCCAGCAGCCGATATACTGACAGTAGTCTCGGAAACACCATATATTTT,CASSRYTDSSLGNTIYF
-,TRBV4-1,few,TRBJ1-5,TGCGCCAGCAGTCTAGGCACGGGCAATCAGCCCCAGCATTTT,CASSLGTGNQPQHF
TRBD2,TRBV18,-,TRBJ2-3,TGTGCCAGCTCCGATCTACTTGGACTAGCGGCCACAGATACGCAGTATTTT,CASSDLLGLAATDTQYF
-,TRBV6-2/TRBV6-3,-,TRBJ1-3,TGTGCCAGCAGTTACTCGAATCTTCGTGGCTCTGGAAACACCATATATTTT,CASSYSNLRGSGNTIYF
-,TRBV5-1,-,TRBJ1-1,TGCGCCAGCAGCTATCGGACGGGGGGAACTGAAGCTTTCTTT,CASSYRTGGTEAFF
TRBD2,TRBV6-2/TRBV6-3,-,TRBJ2-1,TGTGCCAGCAGTCAGCGGGGTACCTGGAATGAGCAGTTCTTC,CASSQRGTWNEQFF
TRBD1,TRBV4-2,-,TRBJ1-1,TGTGCCAGCAGCCAAGGTACCAGGGGGACGAACACTGAAGCTTTCTTT,CASSQGTRGTNTEAFF
-,TRBV7-2,-,TRBJ1-5,TGTGCCAGCAGCTTACTATCGGGGAATCAGCCCCAGCATTTT,CASSLLSGNQPQHF
-,TRBV30,-,TRBJ1-2,TGTGCCTGGAGTGTAAAGGGCAGGGCCAACTATGGCTACACCTTC,CAWSVKGRANYGYTF
TRBD2,TRBV7-2,once,TRBJ2-1,TGTGCCAGCAGCCCGCCGGGACTAGCGGGGGGCTACAATGAGCAGTTCTTC,CASSPPGLAGGYNEQFF
-,TRBV25-1,-,TRBJ1-6,TGTGCCAGCAGTGAATTAGGGGAAACGGATTCACCCCTCCACTTT,CASSELGETDSPLHF
-,TRBV19,-,TRBJ2-1,TGTGCCAGTATTAAGACGGGGTTTGGTGAGCAGTTCTTC,CASIKTGFGEQFF
-,TRBV11-3,-,TRBJ2-1,TGTGCCAGCAGCTTGAGGCAGGGAGTTAGTGAGCAGTTCTTC,CASSLRQGVSEQFF
-,TRBV6-5,-,TRBJ2-5,TGTGCCAGCAGATACCCGGGACAAGAGACCCAGTACTTC,CASRYPGQETQYF
-,TRBV7-2,-,TRBJ2-1,TGTGCCAGCAGCTTCCTTCCTCTGGGCGGTGAGCAGTTCTTC,CASSFLPLGGEQFF
TRBD2,TRBV6-6,-,TRBJ2-5,TGTGCCAGCAGCCTATTCGGACTAGAACAAGAGACCCAGTACTTC,CASSLFGLEQETQYF
-,TRBV4-3,few,TRBJ1-6,TGCGCCAGCAGCCAAGATACTGGGGCCATGACCCATTCACCCCTCCACTTT,CASSQDTGAMTHSPLHF
TRBD1,TRBV10-3,-,TRBJ2-1,TGTGCCACCGGACAGGGGGTTATAGATGAGCAGTTCTTC,CATGQGVIDEQFF
-,TRBV19,-,TRBJ2-1,TGTGCCAGTAGTATAGACCCCATAGCGAGCTCCTACAATGAGCAGTTCTTC,CASSIDPIASSYNEQFF
-,TRBV24-1,-,TRBJ2-5,TGTGCCACCAGTGATCCAGGACTGGCGGCCCAGTACTTC,CATSDPGLAAQYF
-,TRBV4-1,few,TRBJ2-1,TGCGCCAGCAGCCAAGACCCAACGGTTACCTACAATGAGCAGTTCTTC,CASSQDPTVTYNEQFF
-,TRBV7-3,-,TRBJ1-1,TGTGCCAGCAGCTCCCAGGAAACAGGGAACACTGAAGCTTTCTTT,CASSSQETGNTEAFF
-,TRBV7-2,-,TRBJ2-1,TGTGCCAGCAGCCCACGTGGTGGGGCCGGGAATGAGCAGTTCTTC,CASSPRGGAGNEQFF
-,TRBV12-5,-,TRBJ2-1,TGTGCTAGTGGAGATGGACAGACTCTCTACAATGAGCAGTTCTTC,CASGDGQTLYNEQFF
-,TRBV18,once,TRBJ2-3,TGTGCCAGCTCACCTAAACTAGACGGATACACAGATACGCAGTATTTT,CASSPKLDGYTDTQYF
-,TRBV5-1,once,TRBJ1-1,TGCGCCAGCAGCTTAAGCGAGGGGACTAGGACTGAAGCTTTCTTT,CASSLSEGTRTEAFF
-,TRBV2,-,TRBJ1-3,TGTGCCAGCAGCCAGGACCGCTTCTCTGGAAACACCATATATTTT,CASSQDRFSGNTIYF
-,TRBV7-2,-,TRBJ2-2,TGTGCCAGCAGCGTTAGAGCGAGCGGGGAGCTGTTTTTT,CASSVRASGELFF
-,TRBV5-8,-,TRBJ1-1,TGTGCCAGCAACCAATTCACCGGGGTGAACACTGAAGCTTTCTTT,CASNQFTGVNTEAFF
TRBD2,TRBV30,once,TRBJ2-2,TGTGCCTGGACTAGCGGGGGGCCAGGGGAGCTGTTTTTT,CAWTSGGPGELFF
TRBD1,TRBV7-2,-,TRBJ2-3,TGTGCCAGCAGCTTAGCGGGGACAGCGCTTACCACAGATACGCAGTATTTT,CASSLAGTALTTDTQYF
TRBD2,TRBV5-1,-,TRBJ2-5,TGCGCCAGCAGCTTGGGGACGGGGGGGGCACAAGAGACCCAGTACTTC,CASSLGTGGAQETQYF
TRBD2,TRBV9,-,TRBJ2-5,TGTGCCAGCAGCGTAGCTAGTGCTAGCGGGGGGCAAGAGACCCAGTACTTC,CASSVASASGGQETQYF
-,TRBV9,-,TRBJ2-4,TGTGCCAGCAGCGTAGACAGGGGAGGAAACATTCAGTACTTC,CASSVDRGGNIQYF
-,TRBV28,-,TRBJ1-5,TGTGCCAGCAGTCTACCCGGGGCAGCTAATCAGCCCCAGCATTTT,CASSLPGAANQPQHF
-,TRBV29-1,-,TRBJ1-2,TGCAGCGTCGGCCCCACGGGGGCCGGCTATGGCTACACCTTC,CSVGPTGAGYGYTF
TRBD1,TRBV6-5,few,TRBJ1-1,TGTGCCAGCAGTTACCAAGGACAGGGCACTGAAGCTTTCTTT,CASSYQGQGTEAFF
-,TRBV7-9,-,TRBJ2-1,TGTGCCAGCAGCTTAATGGGGAGCGCGTTCTTC,CASSLMGSAFF
-,TRBV10-3,-,TRBJ2-2,TGTGCCATCAGTGACCGGGCAGACACCGGGGAGCTGTTTTTT,CAISDRADTGELFF
-,TRBV2,once,TRBJ2-3,TGTGCCAGCAGTGTCGCTACCAACACAGATACGCAGTATTTT,CASSVATNTDTQYF
TRBD2,TRBV2,-,TRBJ2-2,TGTGCCAGCAGTGAACTAGCGGGGGTCCGGGGGGAGCTGTTTTTT,CASSELAGVRGELFF